These 9 T cell receptor beta chains share one sample of origin, sequenced in a study of T cell repertoires in cytomegalovirus infection. TCRdb reanalysed the reads using MiXCR and keeps one entry per CDR3 protein. The sample lists under 850,000 distinct CDR3 sequences; 35% to 45% were seen once. Sequenced sample: PBMCs. Receptor source: a human donor in good health (CMV status not recorded). Some clones in this sample may be carry-over from other donors' samples.

The rearrangement uses TRBV19 and TRBJ1-1; D is ambiguous. Germline CDR1 reads LNHDA; CDR2 reads SQIVND (reference sequence). The V end lost 3 bases, the J end lost 1 base, and 9 bases lay between the germline ends. CDR3 length equals 14 residues. The CDR3 here is CASSIYRSNTEAFF. DNA for the CDR3: TGTGCCAGTAGTATTTATAGATCGAACACTGAAGCTTTCTTT.

V usage is TRBV10-3 and J usage is TRBJ1-6; D unclear. From germline, CDR1 is ENHRY and CDR2 SYGVKD. CDR3 length equals 16 residues. Trimming removed 3 bases from V and 5 bases from J, with 14 bases in between. CDR3 amino acids: CAISDTTEVHNSPLHF. CDR3 DNA sequence: TGTGCCATCAGTGATACCACGGAAGTTCATAATTCACCCCTCCACTTT.

The V call is TRBV27, the J call TRBJ2-1; 10 bases match TRBD2. The V gene end was trimmed by 3 bases and the J gene end by 3 bases; junction bases not matched to a gene: 2. The germline V gene has CDR1 MNHEY and CDR2 SMNVEV (reference sequence). This CDR3 region has 15 residues. The CDR3 loop reads CASSFVAGGYNEQFF. The CDR3 DNA is TGTGCCAGCAGTTTTGTAGCGGGGGGCTACAATGAGCAGTTCTTC.

The chain carries TRBV27 and TRBJ1-1, with a tentative D call TRBD1 (5 bases). With 6 bases removed from V and 13 bases from J, the gap between germline ends came to 9 bases. The CDR3 totals 9 residues. The germline V gene encodes CDR1 MNHEY and CDR2 SMNVEV (reference sequence). CDR3 sequence (DNA): TGTGCCAGCAGCCCCCAGGGTTTCTTT. It codes for CASSPQGFF.

The chain couples TRBV6-1 to TRBJ1-5; TRBD1 matches at 9 bases. This CDR3 spans 15 amino acids. Germline V gene data show CDR1 as MNHNS and CDR2 as SASEGT. The V segment lost 2 bases and the J segment 5 bases; nucleotides outside the gene matches: 4. CDR3 protein: CASSEWGQGYQPQHF. The CDR3 DNA follows: TGTGCCAGCAGTGAATGGGGACAGGGTTATCAGCCCCAGCATTTT.

This clonotype was counted a few times. This rearrangement joins TRBV28 to TRBJ2-1, with TRBD2 identical over 9 bases. CDR3 size: 13 residues. CDR1 is MDHEN and CDR2 is SYDVKM in the germline V gene. Trimming removed 5 bases from V and 9 bases from J; junction bases left unmatched: 5. The CDR3 nucleotides are TGTGCCAGCAGTCGGCGGGGGGGCGGTGAGCAGTTCTTC. Its protein is CASSRRGGGEQFF.

V is TRBV27 and J is TRBJ2-3, with a weak D call TRBD1 (5 bases). Per germline, CDR1 MNHEY and CDR2 SMNVEV (reference sequence). Trimming removed 2 bases at V and 2 bases at J, with 8 bases between. The CDR3 spans 14 residues. The DNA of the CDR3 is TGTGCCAGCAGTTTAAAGGGGCTCACAGATACGCAGTATTTT. This codes for CASSLKGLTDTQYF.

This clonotype was observed a handful of times. V and J are TRBV7-2 and TRBJ1-6; TRBD1 is a possible D gene (6 bases). The CDR3 runs 15 residues. Trimming removed 1 base from V and 7 bases from J, with 11 bases in between. CDR1 is SGHTA and CDR2 is FQGNSA in the germline V gene. This CDR3 reads CASSLERGWNSPLHF. In DNA form, the CDR3 reads TGTGCCAGCAGCTTAGAAAGGGGGTGGAATTCACCCCTCCACTTT.

The rearrangement links TRBV12-3 or TRBV12-4 to TRBJ2-3; D is undetermined. V lost 3 bases and J 2 bases, leaving 15 bases between the germline ends. There are 16 residues in the CDR3. The DNA for the CDR3 is TGTGCCAGCAGTTTTTATCTGAGTCACCCCACAGATACGCAGTATTTT. It yields the protein CASSFYLSHPTDTQYF.